This TCR beta chain was identified in a study of blood T cells in healthy people across ages (dated by TCRdb to the mid-2010s). As for the study more broadly: Template switching captured roughly one uniquely barcoded TCR beta cDNA molecule per two T cells in model experiments. To track age-related changes in TCR beta repertoire diversity, the study relied on deep sequencing normalized with unique cDNA molecular identifiers. The donors were split into four age groups: young (average about 15 years), middle-aged (39), aged (roughly 65) and long-lived (about 74). Donors of different ages were randomly distributed across sequencing lanes to avoid experimental bias. For two donors (one aged 18 to 29 and one aged 80 or older), the study analyzed two additional independent replicas of 1 million unique cDNA reads from the same blood draw.

Worth noting for this clonotype: What antigen it recognizes has not been identified. Its ends do not fully match the called genes, so a read error is possible.

Libraries came from 5' RACE. A second roughly 6 to 12 cycle PCR used a sample-barcoded 5' primer and a J-beta primer mix. A unique molecular identifier was introduced onto each TCR beta cDNA molecule by a template-switch 5' adaptor carrying 12 random nucleotides. At least 2.5 million CDR3-containing paired-end reads were obtained from each sample. All of the RNA was converted into first-strand cDNA using the Mint cDNA synthesis kit, with a TRBC-specific oligonucleotide serving as the primer. Following uracil-DNA glycosylase treatment, all cDNA underwent a first 18-cycle PCR with the universal primers M1SS and BC2_uni_R. In the original analysis: Normalization of each sample was performed by random selection of 1 million high-quality reads, each carrying a distinct molecular identifier. Reads with shared molecular identifiers were discarded instead of being binned into consensus sequences. CDR3 identification, clonotype clustering and error correction used MiTCR with a Q25 quality threshold and the strictest error-elimination algorithm. Lower-bound total TCR beta diversity was estimated with a nonparametric unseen species model using Euler transformation. Using fastp at Q25 and MiXCR, TCRdb reprocessed the public reads and kept productive beta chains. Under each unique CDR3 protein, matching rows form one entry showing the most common genes and DNA. TCRdb, not the authors, supplied the V and J calls. The sample includes approximately 2,000,000 distinct CDR3 sequences, with about two fifths observed a single time. The ten top clones hold more than 20% of the sample.

Summary of the overall study and its limitations: As age increased, observed TCR beta diversity per million T cells dropped in a roughly linear way, and a significant reduction was already evident by age 40. Conclusive comparison of naive and antigen-experienced compartments was prevented by the profiling of bulk unsorted PBMCs. There was a strong correlation between observed TCR beta diversity and the percentage of naive T cells measured by flow cytometry. Donor CMV infection status was unknown, potentially confounding age-related changes in expanded clonotypes. Total diversity estimates from one million sequenced T cells were considered lower bounds and underestimates. The long-lived group showed more naive CD4+ T cells, fewer expanded clones and increased TCR diversity than the aged group, suggesting age selection.

Systemically healthy Caucasian individuals from Russia, roughly 40 in total and aged roughly 6 to 90 years, were included as donors. Each donor gave about 9.7 milliliters of peripheral blood, drawn into EDTA-treated Vacutainer tubes. PBMCs were isolated by Ficoll-Paque density-gradient centrifugation, with at least 6 million obtained per sample. Trizol reagent was used to extract total RNA from the PBMCs, yielding at least 6 micrograms per sample. For every donor, an aliquot of PBMCs went through flow cytometry to measure the percentages of naive CD45RAhigh/CD27high T cells. Looking up the germline V gene yields CDR1 MNHEY and CDR2 SVGAGI. From the cysteine up to the phenylalanine, the CDR3 has a length of 15 residues. The CDR3 DNA has 45 bases and is translated from base 1.

The source of this sequence is a human donor in good health. The specimen was blood. The chain employs TRBV6-5 and TRBJ2-7, and TRBD1 aligns with 8 junction nucleotides. The DNA is as follows: TGTGCCGGCAGTCCGGGACAGGTGCTCTCCTACGAGCAGTACTTC. This sequence encodes CAGSPGQVLSYEQYF.